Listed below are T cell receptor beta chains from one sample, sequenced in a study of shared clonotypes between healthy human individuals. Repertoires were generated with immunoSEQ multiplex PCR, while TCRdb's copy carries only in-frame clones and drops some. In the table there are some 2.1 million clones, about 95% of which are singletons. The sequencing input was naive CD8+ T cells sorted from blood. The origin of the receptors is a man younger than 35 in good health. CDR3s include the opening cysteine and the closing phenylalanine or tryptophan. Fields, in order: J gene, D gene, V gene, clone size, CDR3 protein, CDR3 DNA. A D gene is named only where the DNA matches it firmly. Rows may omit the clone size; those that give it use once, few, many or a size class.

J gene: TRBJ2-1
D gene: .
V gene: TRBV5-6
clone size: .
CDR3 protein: CASSPTLAEQFF
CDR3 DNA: TGTGCCAGCAGCCCGACCCTAGCGGAGCAGTTCTTC

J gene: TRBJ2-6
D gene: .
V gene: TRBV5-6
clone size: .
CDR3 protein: CASILGVSGANVLTF
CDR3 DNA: TGTGCCAGCATTCTGGGGGTCTCTGGGGCCAACGTCCTGACTTTC

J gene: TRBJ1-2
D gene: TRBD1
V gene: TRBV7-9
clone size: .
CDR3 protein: CASSLAYIETGVGYTF
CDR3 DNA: TGTGCCAGCAGCTTAGCCTATATTGAGACAGGGGTTGGCTACACCTTC

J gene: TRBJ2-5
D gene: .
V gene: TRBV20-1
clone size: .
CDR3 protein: CSARVEETQYF
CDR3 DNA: TGCAGTGCTAGAGTAGAGGAGACCCAGTACTTC

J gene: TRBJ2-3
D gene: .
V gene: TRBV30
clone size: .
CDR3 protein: CAWSPEGRSTDTQYF
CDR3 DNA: TGTGCCTGGAGTCCCGAAGGGCGGAGCACAGATACGCAGTATTTT

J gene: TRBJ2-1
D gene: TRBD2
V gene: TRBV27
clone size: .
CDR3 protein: CASSPRPSGNYNEQFF
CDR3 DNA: TGTGCCAGCAGTCCCCGACCTAGCGGGAATTACAATGAGCAGTTCTTC

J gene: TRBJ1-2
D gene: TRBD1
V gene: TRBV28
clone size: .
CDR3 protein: CASRPQGALYGYTF
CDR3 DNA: TGTGCCAGCAGACCCCAGGGGGCGCTCTATGGCTACACCTTC

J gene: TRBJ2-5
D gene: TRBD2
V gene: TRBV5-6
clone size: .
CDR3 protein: CASSGALAGGYGTQYF
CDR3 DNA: TGTGCCAGCAGCGGGGCACTAGCGGGGGGTTATGGGACCCAGTACTTC

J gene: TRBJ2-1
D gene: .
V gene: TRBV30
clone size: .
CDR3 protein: CAWTAYGLWNEQFF
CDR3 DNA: TGTGCCTGGACGGCGTACGGCCTGTGGAATGAGCAGTTCTTC

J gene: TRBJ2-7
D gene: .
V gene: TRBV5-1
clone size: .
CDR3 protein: CASSSEESGFYEQYF
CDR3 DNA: TGCGCCAGCAGCTCGGAAGAGTCAGGGTTCTACGAGCAGTACTTC

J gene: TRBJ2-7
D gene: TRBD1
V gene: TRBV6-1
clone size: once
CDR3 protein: CASSSDRANPYEQYF
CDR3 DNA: TGTGCCAGCAGTTCCGACAGGGCGAATCCCTACGAGCAGTACTTC

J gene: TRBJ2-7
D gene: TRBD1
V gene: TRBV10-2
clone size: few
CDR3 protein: CASSEGRGSYEQYF
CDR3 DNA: TGCGCCAGCAGTGAGGGCAGGGGGTCCTACGAGCAGTACTTC

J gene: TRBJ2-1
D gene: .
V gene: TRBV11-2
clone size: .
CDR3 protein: CASSWTNEQFF
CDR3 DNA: TGTGCCAGCAGCTGGACTAATGAGCAGTTCTTC

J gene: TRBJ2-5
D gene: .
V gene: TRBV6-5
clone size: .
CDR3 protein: CASNPYLSSETQYF
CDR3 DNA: TGTGCCAGCAACCCCTACTTGAGCTCGGAGACCCAGTACTTC

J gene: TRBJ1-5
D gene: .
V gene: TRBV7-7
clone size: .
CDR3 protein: CASSLATGMRQPQHF
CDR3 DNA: TGTGCTAGCAGCTTGGCTACAGGGATGCGTCAGCCCCAGCATTTT

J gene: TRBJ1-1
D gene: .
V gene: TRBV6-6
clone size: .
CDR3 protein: CASSPEIGTEAFF
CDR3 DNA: TGTGCCAGCAGTCCGGAGATCGGCACTGAAGCTTTCTTT

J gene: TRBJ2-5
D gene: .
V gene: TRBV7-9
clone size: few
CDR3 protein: CASSIQGSGGETQYF
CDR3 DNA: TGTGCCAGCAGCATACAGGGGTCTGGGGGGGAGACCCAGTACTTC

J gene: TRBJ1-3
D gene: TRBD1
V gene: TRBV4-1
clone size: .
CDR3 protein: CASSQDRGQGNTIYF
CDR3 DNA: TGCGCCAGCAGCCAAGACAGGGGGCAAGGAAACACCATATATTTT

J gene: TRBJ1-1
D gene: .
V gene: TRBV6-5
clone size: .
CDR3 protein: CASRRDSNYIEAFF
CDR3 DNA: TGTGCCAGCAGGCGAGACAGTAACTATATTGAAGCTTTCTTT

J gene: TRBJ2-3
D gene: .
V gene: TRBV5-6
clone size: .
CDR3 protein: CASSSSGRLTDTQYF
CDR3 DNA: TGTGCCAGCAGCTCCTCAGGGCGGCTCACAGATACGCAGTATTTT

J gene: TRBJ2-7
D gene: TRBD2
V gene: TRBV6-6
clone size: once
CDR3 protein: CASTQGLADPAEYF
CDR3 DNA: TGTGCCAGCACCCAAGGACTAGCGGACCCGGCCGAGTACTTC

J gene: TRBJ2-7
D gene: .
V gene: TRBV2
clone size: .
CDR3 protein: CASSEALPYEQYF
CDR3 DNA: TGTGCCAGCAGTGAAGCGCTTCCCTACGAGCAGTACTTC

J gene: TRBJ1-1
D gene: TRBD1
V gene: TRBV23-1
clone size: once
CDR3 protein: CASSHPANRGNMNTEAFF
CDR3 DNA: TGCGCCAGCAGTCACCCCGCTAACAGGGGGAACATGAACACTGAAGCTTTCTTT

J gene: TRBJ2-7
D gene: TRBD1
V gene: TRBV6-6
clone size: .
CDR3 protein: CASSLDRGLHEQYF
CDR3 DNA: TGTGCCAGCAGCCTGGACAGGGGGCTCCACGAGCAGTACTTC

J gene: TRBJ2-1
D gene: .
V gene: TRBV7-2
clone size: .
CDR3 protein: CASSFHNEQFF
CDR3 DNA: TGTGCCAGCAGCTTCCACAATGAGCAGTTCTTC

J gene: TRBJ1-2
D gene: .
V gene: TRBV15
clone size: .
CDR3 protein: CATSRVPRADRSYGYTF
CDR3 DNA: TGTGCCACCAGCAGAGTCCCTCGAGCAGACAGGAGTTATGGCTACACCTTC

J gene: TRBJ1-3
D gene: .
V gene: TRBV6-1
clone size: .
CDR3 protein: CASSEVGFGNTIYF
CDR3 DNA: TGTGCCAGCAGTGAAGTCGGTTTTGGAAACACCATATATTTT

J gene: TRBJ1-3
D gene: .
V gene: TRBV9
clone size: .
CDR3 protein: CASSASENTIYF
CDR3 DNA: TGTGCCAGCAGCGCCTCCGAAAACACCATATATTTT

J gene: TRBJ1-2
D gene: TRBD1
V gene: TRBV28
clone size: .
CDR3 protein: CASSLVVPGTGVDGYTF
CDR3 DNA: TGTGCCAGCAGTTTGGTGGTTCCCGGGACAGGGGTGGATGGCTACACCTTC

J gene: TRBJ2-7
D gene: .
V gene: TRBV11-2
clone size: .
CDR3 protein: CASSLGVPLGLLGSEQYF
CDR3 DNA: TGTGCCAGCAGCTTAGGGGTCCCACTTGGGTTATTGGGTAGCGAGCAGTACTTC

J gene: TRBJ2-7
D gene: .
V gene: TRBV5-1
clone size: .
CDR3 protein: CASSDRDSSSYEQYF
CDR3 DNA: TGCGCCAGCAGCGACCGGGACTCAAGCTCCTACGAGCAGTACTTC

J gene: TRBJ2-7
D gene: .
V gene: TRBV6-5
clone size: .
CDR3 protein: CASSYLSGVEQYF
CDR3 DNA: TGTGCCAGCAGTTACTTATCGGGGGTAGAGCAGTACTTC

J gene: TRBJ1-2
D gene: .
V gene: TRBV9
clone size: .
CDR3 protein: CASSVGGPNYGYTF
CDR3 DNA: TGTGCCAGCAGCGTAGGAGGTCCAAACTATGGCTACACCTTC

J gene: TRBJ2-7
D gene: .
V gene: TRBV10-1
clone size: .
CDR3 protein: CASSVDSLRDEQYF
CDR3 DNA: TGCGCCAGCAGTGTAGACTCCCTTCGGGACGAGCAGTACTTC

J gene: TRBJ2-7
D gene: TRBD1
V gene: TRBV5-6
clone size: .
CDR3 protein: CASSLGTGGEQYF
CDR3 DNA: TGTGCCAGCAGCTTAGGGACAGGGGGCGAGCAGTACTTC

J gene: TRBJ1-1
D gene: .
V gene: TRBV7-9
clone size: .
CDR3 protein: CASSFGVDTEAFF
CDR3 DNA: TGTGCCAGCAGCTTTGGTGTAGACACTGAAGCTTTCTTT

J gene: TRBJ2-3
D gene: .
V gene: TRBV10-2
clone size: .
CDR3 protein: CASSEGVAADTQYF
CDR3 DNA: TGCGCCAGCAGTGAGGGGGTAGCGGCAGATACGCAGTATTTT

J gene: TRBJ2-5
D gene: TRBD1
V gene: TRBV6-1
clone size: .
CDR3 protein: CASSWTGGPETQYF
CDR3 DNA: TGTGCCAGCAGTTGGACAGGGGGCCCAGAGACCCAGTACTTC

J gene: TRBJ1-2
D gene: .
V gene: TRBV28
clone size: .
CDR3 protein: CASSPYGGFPNGYTF
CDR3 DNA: TGTGCCAGCAGCCCTTATGGGGGTTTTCCGAATGGCTACACCTTC

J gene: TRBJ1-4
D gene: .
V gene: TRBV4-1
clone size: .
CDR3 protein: CASSPLPRSTNEKLFF
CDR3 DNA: TGCGCCAGCAGCCCCCTCCCCCGCTCAACTAATGAAAAACTGTTTTTT

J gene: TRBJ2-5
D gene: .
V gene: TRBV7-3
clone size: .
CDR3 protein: CASSSAGSGTQYF
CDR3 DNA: TGTGCCAGCAGCTCTGCCGGGTCGGGGACCCAGTACTTC

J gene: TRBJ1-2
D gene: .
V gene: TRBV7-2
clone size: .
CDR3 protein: CASSLSLGGIYYGYTF
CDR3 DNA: TGTGCCAGCAGCTTATCTCTAGGGGGGATCTACTATGGCTACACCTTC

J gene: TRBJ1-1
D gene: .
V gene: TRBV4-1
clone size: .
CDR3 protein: CASSQMGVRGRAFF
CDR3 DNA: TGCGCCAGCAGCCAGATGGGCGTTAGGGGTAGGGCTTTCTTT